These T cell receptor beta chains were read from a single sample in a study of regulatory T cells in long-lasting Graves disease. TCRdb called the multiplex PCR reads again in MiXCR, with one record for every CDR3 protein. The sample lists some 470,000 distinct CDR3 sequences; roughly 21% were seen once. This material consisted of peripheral blood mononuclear cells (PBMCs), taken when the disease was refractory, from a patient treated with antithyroid drugs. These receptor sequences come from a female donor with Graves disease. Each CDR3 is given with its conserved first and last residue. Fields, in order: D gene, J gene, V gene, clone size, CDR3 DNA, CDR3 protein. D genes are given only for firm matches. Some rows mark clone size as missing; the rest say once, few, many or name a class of expanded clone.

D: TRBD1
J: TRBJ2-7
V: TRBV7-6
size: few
DNA: TGTGCCAGCAGCTTAGCCGCCGGGACAGGGGGCTACGAGCAGTACTTC
CDR3: CASSLAAGTGGYEQYF

D: NA
J: TRBJ1-2
V: TRBV19
size: few
DNA: TGTGCCAGTAGTATAGCTCACCCTGCAGGACGGTATGGCTACACCTTC
CDR3: CASSIAHPAGRYGYTF

D: NA
J: TRBJ2-7
V: TRBV6-5
size: few
DNA: TGTGCCAGCAGTTACGAATCAGCCTTCTACGAGCAGTACTTC
CDR3: CASSYESAFYEQYF

D: NA
J: TRBJ1-1
V: TRBV29-1
size: many
DNA: TGCAGCGTTGTAATACAGGGCGACACTGAAGCTTTCTTT
CDR3: CSVVIQGDTEAFF

D: NA
J: TRBJ1-5
V: TRBV10-3
size: few
DNA: TGTGCCATCAGGGAGGCATCTGATCAGCCCCAGCATTTT
CDR3: CAIREASDQPQHF

D: TRBD1
J: TRBJ2-5
V: TRBV20-1
size: many
DNA: TGCAGTGCCGCGCTGGGACAGGGCCAAGAGACCCAGTACTTC
CDR3: CSAALGQGQETQYF

D: TRBD1
J: TRBJ2-5
V: TRBV7-9
size: many
DNA: TGTGCCAGCAGCACCTGGACAGGAGGACCGCAAGAGACCCAGTACTTC
CDR3: CASSTWTGGPQETQYF

D: NA
J: TRBJ1-2
V: TRBV24-1
size: many
DNA: TGTGCCACCAGTGATTCAAGGACAGTAGTGGGCTACACCTTC
CDR3: CATSDSRTVVGYTF

D: NA
J: TRBJ2-7
V: TRBV7-9
size: few
DNA: TGTGCCAGCAGCTTATTTGGGGGTGGTGGCGAGCAGTACTTC
CDR3: CASSLFGGGGEQYF

D: TRBD1
J: TRBJ1-5
V: TRBV28
size: many
DNA: TGTGCCAGCACTCCCGGGACAGCGTATCAGCCCCAGCATTTT
CDR3: CASTPGTAYQPQHF

D: NA
J: TRBJ1-1
V: TRBV25-1
size: NA
DNA: TGTGCCAGCAGTGAGGCGGGAGGGGGACCAGCTTTCTTT
CDR3: CASSEAGGGPAFF

D: NA
J: TRBJ2-7
V: TRBV6-5
size: many
DNA: TGTGCCAGCAGTTACGGGCGGGTCTACGAGCAGTACTTC
CDR3: CASSYGRVYEQYF

D: NA
J: TRBJ2-7
V: TRBV7-9
size: NA
DNA: TGTGCCAGCAGAAAGGGGGATTCCTACGAGCAGTACTTC
CDR3: CASRKGDSYEQYF

D: NA
J: TRBJ2-2
V: TRBV10-3
size: NA
DNA: TGTGCCATCAGTGAGGGGTCCGGGGAGCTGTTTTTT
CDR3: CAISEGSGELFF

D: NA
J: TRBJ2-5
V: TRBV2
size: many
DNA: TGTGCCAGCAGATACAGGGAGGTAGAGACCCAGTACTTC
CDR3: CASRYREVETQYF

D: TRBD2
J: TRBJ2-4
V: TRBV19
size: NA
DNA: TGTGCCAGTAGTTCCTCCGGGGAGGGTGCCAAAAACATTCAGTACTTC
CDR3: CASSSSGEGAKNIQYF

D: TRBD1
J: TRBJ1-1
V: TRBV4-1
size: NA
DNA: TGCGCCAGCAGCCAGAAAAGGGGGCACACTGAAGCTTTCTTT
CDR3: CASSQKRGHTEAFF

D: NA
J: TRBJ1-1
V: TRBV4-3
size: NA
DNA: TGCGCCAGCAGCCAAGATACGATGCCCACTGAAGCTTTCTTT
CDR3: CASSQDTMPTEAFF

D: TRBD1
J: TRBJ1-1
V: TRBV4-1
size: few
DNA: TGCGCCAGCAGCCAATCCCGGGACAGTGAAGCTTTCTTT
CDR3: CASSQSRDSEAFF

D: NA
J: TRBJ1-2
V: TRBV28
size: many
DNA: TGTGCCAGCAGTTTGTTCCCGAAAGGGGAGAACTATGGCTACACCTTC
CDR3: CASSLFPKGENYGYTF

D: NA
J: TRBJ1-1
V: TRBV7-3
size: NA
DNA: TGTGCCAGCAGCTTATCTCCAGGGTTAAGGACTGAAGCTTTCTTT
CDR3: CASSLSPGLRTEAFF

D: NA
J: TRBJ1-4
V: TRBV7-8
size: many
DNA: TGTGCCAGCAGCTTAGTCCGAACGAAAACTAATGAAAAACTGTTTTTT
CDR3: CASSLVRTKTNEKLFF

D: TRBD1
J: TRBJ1-1
V: TRBV27
size: NA
DNA: TGTGCCAGCAGTTTATCCCCGGGACAGGGAGGGTCGGGCACTGAAGCTTTCTTT
CDR3: CASSLSPGQGGSGTEAFF

D: NA
J: TRBJ1-5
V: TRBV6-9
size: NA
DNA: TGTGCCAGCAGTTACCGGAGGAATCAGCCCCAGCATTTT
CDR3: CASSYRRNQPQHF

D: NA
J: TRBJ1-1
V: TRBV28
size: few
DNA: TGTGCCAGCGAAGCCGGTGCCCGGGGGAGCACTGAAGCTTTCTTT
CDR3: CASEAGARGSTEAFF

D: TRBD2
J: TRBJ2-2
V: TRBV7-9
size: many
DNA: TGTGCCAGCAGCCCGAAACTAGCGGCGAACACCGGGGAGCTGTTTTTT
CDR3: CASSPKLAANTGELFF

D: NA
J: TRBJ1-4
V: TRBV29-1
size: many
DNA: TGCAGCGCCTGGACGGCCGGGGAAAAACTGTTTTTT
CDR3: CSAWTAGEKLFF

D: TRBD1
J: TRBJ2-7
V: TRBV19
size: NA
DNA: TGTGCCAGTAGTATAGAAGGGACAGGGGGGACCGGCGAGCAGTACTTC
CDR3: CASSIEGTGGTGEQYF

D: NA
J: TRBJ2-5
V: TRBV7-3
size: NA
DNA: TGTGCCAGCAGCTTAACAGGGTTAGCAGAGACCCAGTACTTC
CDR3: CASSLTGLAETQYF

D: NA
J: TRBJ2-1
V: TRBV28
size: NA
DNA: TGTGCCAGCAGTTTAAGTTGGTCCGGCTCCTACAATGAGCAGTTCTTC
CDR3: CASSLSWSGSYNEQFF

D: TRBD1
J: TRBJ2-5
V: TRBV6-1
size: few
DNA: TGTGCCAGCACCCAACAGGGGAAAGAGACCCAGTACTTC
CDR3: CASTQQGKETQYF

D: NA
J: TRBJ2-2
V: TRBV2
size: many
DNA: TGTGCCAGCAGTGAATTCCAGGGACGGAACACCGGGGAGCTGTTTTTT
CDR3: CASSEFQGRNTGELFF

D: NA
J: TRBJ1-2
V: TRBV7-2
size: NA
DNA: TGTGCCAGCAGCCCCCGGACGGAGCACTATGGCTACACCTTC
CDR3: CASSPRTEHYGYTF

D: NA
J: TRBJ1-1
V: TRBV7-3
size: few
DNA: TGTGCCAGCAGCCAGACACTTGGAAGACAGTCTGAAGCTTTCTTT
CDR3: CASSQTLGRQSEAFF

D: NA
J: TRBJ2-7
V: TRBV28
size: many
DNA: TGTGCCAGCAGCTACAGGAGCTGGGAGCAGTACTTC
CDR3: CASSYRSWEQYF

D: TRBD2
J: TRBJ2-5
V: TRBV20-1
size: few
DNA: TGCAGTGCTAGGACAGACCTAGCGGGAGAGACCCAGTACTTC
CDR3: CSARTDLAGETQYF

D: NA
J: TRBJ2-7
V: TRBV19
size: NA
DNA: TGTGCCAGTAGGGGCGACAGCAGAGCCTCCTACGAGCAGTACTTC
CDR3: CASRGDSRASYEQYF

D: NA
J: TRBJ1-1
V: TRBV5-5
size: few
DNA: TGTGCCAGCAGCTTGTTCGTCACTGAAGCTTTCTTT
CDR3: CASSLFVTEAFF

D: NA
J: TRBJ1-2
V: TRBV2
size: few
DNA: TGTGCCAGCAAGGGACGGTCGTATGGCTACACCTTC
CDR3: CASKGRSYGYTF

D: NA
J: TRBJ2-2
V: TRBV7-9
size: NA
DNA: TGTGCCAGCAGCTTGACGGGGGCAAAAACCGGGGAGCTGTTTTTT
CDR3: CASSLTGAKTGELFF

D: NA
J: TRBJ2-2
V: TRBV19
size: few
DNA: TGTGCCAGTAGCAATATCGGCGGGGAGCTGTTTTTT
CDR3: CASSNIGGELFF